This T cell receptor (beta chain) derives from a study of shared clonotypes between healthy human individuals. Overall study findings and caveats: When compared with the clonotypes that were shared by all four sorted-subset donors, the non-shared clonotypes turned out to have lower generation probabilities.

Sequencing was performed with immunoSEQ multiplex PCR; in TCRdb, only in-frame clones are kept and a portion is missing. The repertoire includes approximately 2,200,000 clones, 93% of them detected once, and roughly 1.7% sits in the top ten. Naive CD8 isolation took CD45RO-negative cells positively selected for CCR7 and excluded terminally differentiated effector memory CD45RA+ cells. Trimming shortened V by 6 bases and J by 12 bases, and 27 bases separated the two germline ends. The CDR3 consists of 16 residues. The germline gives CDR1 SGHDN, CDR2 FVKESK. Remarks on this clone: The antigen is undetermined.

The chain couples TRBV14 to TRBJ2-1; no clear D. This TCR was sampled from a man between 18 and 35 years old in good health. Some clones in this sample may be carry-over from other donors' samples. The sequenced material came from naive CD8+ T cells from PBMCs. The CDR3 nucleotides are TGTGCCAGCAGTCGAACCTTTGTGTTTTATGATAGTGGGCAGTTCTTC. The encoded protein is CASSRTFVFYDSGQFF.